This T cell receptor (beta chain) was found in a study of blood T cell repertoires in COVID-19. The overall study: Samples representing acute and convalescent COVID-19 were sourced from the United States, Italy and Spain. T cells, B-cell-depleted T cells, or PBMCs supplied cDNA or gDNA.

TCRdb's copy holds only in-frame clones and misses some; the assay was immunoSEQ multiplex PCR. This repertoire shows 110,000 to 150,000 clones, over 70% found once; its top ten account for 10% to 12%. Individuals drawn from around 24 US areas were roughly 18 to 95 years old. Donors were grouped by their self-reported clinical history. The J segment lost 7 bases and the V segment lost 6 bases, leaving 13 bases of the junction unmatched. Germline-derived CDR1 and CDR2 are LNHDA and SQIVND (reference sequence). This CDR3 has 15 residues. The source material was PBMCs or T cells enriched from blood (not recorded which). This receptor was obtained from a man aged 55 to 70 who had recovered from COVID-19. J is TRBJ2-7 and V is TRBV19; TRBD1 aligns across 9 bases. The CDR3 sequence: CASSTHGTGPLEQYF. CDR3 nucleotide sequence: TGTGCCAGTAGCACCCATGGGACAGGGCCTTTAGAGCAGTACTTC.